The clone carrying this T cell receptor (beta chain) was seen a single time. The record originates from a study of blood T cell repertoires in COVID-19. In the authors' methods: How many nucleated cells were present was estimated from reference gene primer amplification. This table comes from immunoSEQ multiplex PCR, and its TCRdb copy is limited to in-frame clones, with some not included. That table furnishes V, J and clone size, whereas the DNA furnished D and trimming. The sample holds about 310,000 clones, roughly 85% seen once. Each participant's cohort was designated according to participant-reported clinical history. V lost 0 bases, J lost 6 bases, and 17 bases lay in between. This CDR3 spans 16 amino acids. Germline CDR1 LGHNA, CDR2 YNFKEQ.

Sequenced input: PBMCs or T cells enriched from blood (not recorded which). The sequence was collected from a woman aged 25 to 45 who had been exposed to COVID-19. The chain carries TRBV4-2 and TRBJ2-5, with D possibly being TRBD2 (7 bases). The CDR3 nucleotides read TGTGCCAGCAGCCAAGAATGGAGGGGGGGCCAGCAGACCCAGTACTTC. Residues: CASSQEWRGGQQTQYF.